This is a list of T cell receptor beta chains from one sample in a study of shared clonotypes between healthy human individuals. TCRdb's table, derived via immunoSEQ multiplex PCR, lists solely in-frame clones and lacks some. The table shows roughly 1,100,000 clones, with roughly 80% occurring only once. Sequencing input: memory CD4+ T cells sorted from blood. Every receptor here comes from a man younger than 35 in good health. CDR3s include the opening cysteine and the closing phenylalanine or tryptophan. Each record gives: clone size, D gene, J gene, V gene, CDR3 DNA, CDR3 protein. The D gene is left open where the match is weak. Some rows have no size entry. The others give once, few or many, or a class for an expanded clone.

abundance: NA; d_gene: TRBD2; j_gene: TRBJ2-2; v_gene: TRBV4-3; CDR3nt: TGCGCCAGCAGCCCCTATGCTAGCGGAGATTACACCGGGGAGCTGTTTTTT; CDR3aa: CASSPYASGDYTGELFF
abundance: NA; d_gene: NA; j_gene: TRBJ2-7; v_gene: TRBV4-3; CDR3nt: TGCGCCAGCAGCCAAGATCGGAGCGGGTCGTTCTACGAGCAGTACTTC; CDR3aa: CASSQDRSGSFYEQYF
abundance: NA; d_gene: TRBD1; j_gene: TRBJ2-7; v_gene: TRBV5-4; CDR3nt: TGTGCCAGCAGCGCGGGACAGGGGTTCGAGCAGTACTTC; CDR3aa: CASSAGQGFEQYF
abundance: NA; d_gene: TRBD2; j_gene: TRBJ2-1; v_gene: TRBV5-4; CDR3nt: TGTGCCAGCAGCTTGGGGGCGGGAGGATTGTTGTATGAGCAGTTCTTC; CDR3aa: CASSLGAGGLLYEQFF
abundance: NA; d_gene: NA; j_gene: TRBJ2-5; v_gene: TRBV19; CDR3nt: TGTGCCAGTAGTATTGGAGGGGCCGGGGAGACCCAGTACTTC; CDR3aa: CASSIGGAGETQYF
abundance: NA; d_gene: NA; j_gene: TRBJ1-5; v_gene: TRBV19; CDR3nt: TGTGCCAGTAACCTGGAGGGACGAAATCAGCCCCAGCATTTT; CDR3aa: CASNLEGRNQPQHF
abundance: NA; d_gene: TRBD2; j_gene: TRBJ2-1; v_gene: TRBV11-2; CDR3nt: TGTGCCAGCAGCCCGCGACTAGCGGGGGAATACAATGAGCAGTTCTTC; CDR3aa: CASSPRLAGEYNEQFF
abundance: NA; d_gene: TRBD1; j_gene: TRBJ1-1; v_gene: TRBV7-2; CDR3nt: TGTGCCAGCAGCCCGGGACAGACCAGCACTGAAGCTTTCTTT; CDR3aa: CASSPGQTSTEAFF
abundance: NA; d_gene: NA; j_gene: TRBJ1-6; v_gene: TRBV25-1; CDR3nt: TGTGCCAGCAGAGAAGGGACGGCCAGCTCACCCCTCCACTTT; CDR3aa: CASREGTASSPLHF
abundance: NA; d_gene: NA; j_gene: TRBJ2-5; v_gene: TRBV15; CDR3nt: TGTGCCACCAGCAGGCCTTCTGGGGGGTTCCAAGAGACCCAGTACTTC; CDR3aa: CATSRPSGGFQETQYF
abundance: NA; d_gene: NA; j_gene: TRBJ1-5; v_gene: TRBV10-2; CDR3nt: TGCGCCAGCAGTGACGGTAGCAATCAGCCCCAGCATTTT; CDR3aa: CASSDGSNQPQHF
abundance: NA; d_gene: NA; j_gene: TRBJ1-3; v_gene: TRBV9; CDR3nt: TGTGCCAGCAGCGTATCCTTCTCTGGAAACACCATATATTTT; CDR3aa: CASSVSFSGNTIYF
abundance: NA; d_gene: NA; j_gene: TRBJ1-1; v_gene: TRBV15; CDR3nt: TGTGCCACCAGCAGAGATCGTGTGACCCTAAAAGCTTTCTTT; CDR3aa: CATSRDRVTLKAFF
abundance: NA; d_gene: NA; j_gene: TRBJ2-3; v_gene: TRBV1; CDR3nt: TGCACCACCGCCGGGGGAGCGGATACAGATACGCAGTATTTT; CDR3aa: CTTAGGADTDTQYF
abundance: few; d_gene: NA; j_gene: TRBJ2-3; v_gene: TRBV4-3; CDR3nt: TGCGCCAGCAGCCAAGGGGCCCCCTCGGGGCGGAATATATTCACAGATACGCAGTATTTT; CDR3aa: CASSQGAPSGRNIFTDTQYF
abundance: NA; d_gene: NA; j_gene: TRBJ2-2; v_gene: TRBV10-3; CDR3nt: TGTGCCATCAGTGTAGGGGGGGCCGGGGAGCTGTTTTTT; CDR3aa: CAISVGGAGELFF
abundance: NA; d_gene: NA; j_gene: TRBJ2-3; v_gene: TRBV2; CDR3nt: TGTGCCAGCAGTGATGCCCTTGGGGGTACAGATACGCAGTATTTT; CDR3aa: CASSDALGGTDTQYF
abundance: NA; d_gene: TRBD2; j_gene: TRBJ2-2; v_gene: TRBV10-3; CDR3nt: TGTGCCGCTACGGGACTAGCGGAGACCGGGGAGCTGTTTTTT; CDR3aa: CAATGLAETGELFF
abundance: once; d_gene: NA; j_gene: TRBJ2-2; v_gene: TRBV6-6; CDR3nt: TGTGCCAGCAAAAGACAGGAGAACACCGGGGAGCTGTTTTTT; CDR3aa: CASKRQENTGELFF
abundance: NA; d_gene: NA; j_gene: TRBJ1-6; v_gene: TRBV6-5; CDR3nt: TGTGCCAGCAGATACGACCCGGGACTGGGTAATTCACCCCTCCACTTT; CDR3aa: CASRYDPGLGNSPLHF
abundance: NA; d_gene: TRBD1; j_gene: TRBJ1-6; v_gene: TRBV7-3; CDR3nt: TGTGCCAGCAGCTTAGACAGGGTCTATTCACCCCTCCACTTT; CDR3aa: CASSLDRVYSPLHF
abundance: few; d_gene: NA; j_gene: TRBJ1-6; v_gene: TRBV2; CDR3nt: TGTGCCAGCAGTGGGGAGGTTTCACCCCTCCACTTT; CDR3aa: CASSGEVSPLHF
abundance: NA; d_gene: NA; j_gene: TRBJ2-7; v_gene: TRBV5-1; CDR3nt: TGCGCCAGCAGCTTAGGGACCAAGAAGGTAGCCGAGCAGTACTTC; CDR3aa: CASSLGTKKVAEQYF
abundance: few; d_gene: TRBD1; j_gene: TRBJ1-1; v_gene: TRBV18; CDR3nt: TGTGCCAGCTCACCAGGACAGGACACTGAAGCTTTCTTT; CDR3aa: CASSPGQDTEAFF
abundance: NA; d_gene: NA; j_gene: TRBJ2-1; v_gene: TRBV6-5; CDR3nt: TGTGCCAGCAGTTACTCCCGGACCCTGACCTACAATGAGCAGTTCTTC; CDR3aa: CASSYSRTLTYNEQFF
abundance: NA; d_gene: NA; j_gene: TRBJ1-1; v_gene: TRBV5-1; CDR3nt: TGCGCCAGCAGCTCGGGACGGACGATGAACACTGAAGCTTTCTTT; CDR3aa: CASSSGRTMNTEAFF